Described below is a single TCR beta chain sequence and its context. This clone has just a few counts. What antigen it recognizes has not been identified. No base quality information exists; no much larger clone differs at one position. The CDR3 covers 14 residues, taking in both the cysteine and the phenylalanine. Just the 42-base CDR3 DNA is kept, in frame starting at base 1. Between the V and J ends, shortened by 6 bases and 6 bases respectively, the junction contains 17 bases. According to the germline V gene (reference sequence), CDR1 reads SGHAT and CDR2 reads FQDESV. This record belongs to a study of memory CD4+ T cells and cytomegalovirus serostatus (dated by TCRdb to between 2018 and 2021). For the wider study: A total of some 33 healthy Belgian adults, of whom 9 were CMV seropositive and about 25 were CMV seronegative, were included in the cohort. The study sequenced CD4+ memory TCRbeta repertoires of a Belgian cohort with known cytomegalovirus serostatus to replicate a published TCR-based CMV serostatus classifier. Findings and caveats that apply to the study as a whole: On the Belgian cohort, the classifier built on the original framework reached a median bootstrapped AUC of about 0.95, with a 95% CI of 0.76-1.00. CMV serostatus prediction reached a median bootstrapped AUC of approximately 0.96 with the original framework and just under 0.93 with a US-trained random forest. Of 150 to 200 previously reported CMV-associated TCRbeta sequences, over 65 appeared in the CD4+ memory repertoires, each in one to five individuals. Only CD4+CD45RO+ memory cells were sequenced, in contrast to the original study, which included naive and memory CD4+ and CD8+ populations. The results were interpreted as suggesting that the CMV-associated TCR signature is mostly present in the CD4+ memory repertoire.

Genomic DNA was extracted from sorted cells with the Quick-DNA Microprep Kit. TCRbeta DNA was amplified with the immunoSEQ hsTCRbeta kit following the manufacturer's protocol. An Illumina MiSeq instrument was used to sequence the TCRbeta libraries. The paper's processing steps were these. Once out-of-frame sequences had been removed, about 2,000,000 distinct TCRbeta sequences were left, which works out to an average of approximately 73,000 per individual. Each individual was scored by the count of 150 to 200 previously reported CMV-associated TCRbeta sequences and the total productive distinct TCRbeta count. A beta-binomial model was reimplemented in Python, and scikit-learn random forests with default parameters were trained on data from the US cohort. Classifier performance on the Belgian cohort was summarized as median AUC with percentile confidence intervals over 10,000 bootstrap iterations. TCRdb obtained this table from immuneACCESS and retained in-frame rearrangements with V and J assigned. These tables miss some clones; where compared with another copy, unresolved V genes account for less than half of the shortfall, and the remainder is unexplained. D and trimming come from the DNA, and the V and J calls and clone size come from that table. For this sample there are tens of thousands of clones; 75% to 80% appear just once. Of the sample, roughly 0.94% falls within the top ten clones.

A FACSAria II was used to sort memory CD4+ T cells, defined as single viable CD3+CD4+CD8-CD45RO+ cells. CMV serostatus was determined with a Roche Elecsys assay detecting serum IgG against CMV pp150, pp28, p38 and p52. After the samples were thawed, total CD4+ T cells were enriched through positive selection using CD4 magnetic microbeads. The samples came from a different study that was designed specifically to examine the CD4+ T cell memory repertoire. Following standard operating procedures, peripheral blood mononuclear cells were isolated and cryopreserved, while serum was kept at -80 degrees C. The staining relied on CD3-PerCP (BW264/56), CD4-APC (RPA-T4), CD45RO-PE (UCHT1) and CD8-Pacific Orange (3B5) antibodies, and Sytox blue was used to exclude non-viable cells.

Sequencing used memory CD4+ T cells from blood. The sequence is built from TRBV11-1 and TRBJ1-1, with a weak D call of TRBD1 (5 bases match). The sequence was collected from an adult in good health and CMV-seronegative. In nucleotides, the sequence is TGTGCCAGCAGGGAACAGGTGGGGTGGGCTGAAGCTTTCTTT. This gives the protein CASREQVGWAEAFF.